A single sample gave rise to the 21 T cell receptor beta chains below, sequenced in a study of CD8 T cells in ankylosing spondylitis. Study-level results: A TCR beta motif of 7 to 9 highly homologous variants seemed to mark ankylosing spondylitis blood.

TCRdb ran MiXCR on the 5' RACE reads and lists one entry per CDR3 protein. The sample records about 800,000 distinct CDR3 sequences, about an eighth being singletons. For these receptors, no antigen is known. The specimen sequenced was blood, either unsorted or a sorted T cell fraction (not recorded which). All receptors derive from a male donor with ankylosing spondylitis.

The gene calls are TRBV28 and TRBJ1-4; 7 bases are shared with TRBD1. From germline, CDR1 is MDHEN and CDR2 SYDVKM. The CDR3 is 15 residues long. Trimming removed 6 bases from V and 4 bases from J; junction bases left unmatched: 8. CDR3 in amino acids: CASSRRQGGNEKLFF. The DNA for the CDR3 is TGTGCCAGCAGCCGTAGACAGGGAGGTAATGAAAAACTGTTTTTT.

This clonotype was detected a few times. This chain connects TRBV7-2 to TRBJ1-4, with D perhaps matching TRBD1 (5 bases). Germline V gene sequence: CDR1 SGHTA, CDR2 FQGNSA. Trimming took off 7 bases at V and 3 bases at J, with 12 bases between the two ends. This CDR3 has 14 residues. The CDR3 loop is CASNLQGANEKLFF. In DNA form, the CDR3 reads TGTGCCAGCAATCTCCAGGGAGCTAATGAAAAACTGTTTTTT.

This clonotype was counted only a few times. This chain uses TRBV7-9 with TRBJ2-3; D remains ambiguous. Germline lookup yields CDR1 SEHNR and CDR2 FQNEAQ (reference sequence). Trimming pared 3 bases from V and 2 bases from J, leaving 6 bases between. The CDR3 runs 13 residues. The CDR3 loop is CASSLPVTDTQYF. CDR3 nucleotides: TGTGCCAGCAGCTTGCCCGTCACAGATACGCAGTATTTT.

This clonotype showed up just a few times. As DNA, the CDR3 is TGTGCCAGCAGTTTAACGCGCCCGCCTTACGAGCAGTACTTC. It specifies CASSLTRPPYEQYF. This sequence joins TRBV28 and TRBJ2-7; D unclear. Trimming shortened V by 2 bases and J by 4 bases, and 12 bases separated the two germline ends. In germline, CDR1 is MDHEN, CDR2 SYDVKM. The CDR3 has 14 residues.

The CDR3 sequence: CASSPYRETGELFF. The CDR3 DNA sequence: TGTGCCAGCTCACCTTACAGGGAGACCGGGGAGCTGTTTTTT. The chain employs TRBV18 and TRBJ2-2; possible D gene TRBD1, 6 bases. Germline lookup yields CDR1 KGHSH and CDR2 LQKENI. CDR3 length: 14 residues. Trimming took off 3 bases at V and 5 bases at J, with 10 bases between the two ends.

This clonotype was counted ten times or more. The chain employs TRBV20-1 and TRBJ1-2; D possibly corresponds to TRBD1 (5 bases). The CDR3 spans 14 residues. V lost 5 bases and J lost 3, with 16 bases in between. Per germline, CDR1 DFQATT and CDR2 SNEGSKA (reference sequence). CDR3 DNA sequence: TGCAGTGCTCTCGGGACGGGCGCACACTATGGCTACACCTTC. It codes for CSALGTGAHYGYTF.

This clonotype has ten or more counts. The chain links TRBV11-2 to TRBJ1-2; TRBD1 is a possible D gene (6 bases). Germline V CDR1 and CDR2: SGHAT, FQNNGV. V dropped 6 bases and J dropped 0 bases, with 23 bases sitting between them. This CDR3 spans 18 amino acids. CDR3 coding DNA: TGTGCCAGCAGGAGGTGGGGAGGACAGTATGTCGCTAACTATGGCTACACCTTC. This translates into CASRRWGGQYVANYGYTF.

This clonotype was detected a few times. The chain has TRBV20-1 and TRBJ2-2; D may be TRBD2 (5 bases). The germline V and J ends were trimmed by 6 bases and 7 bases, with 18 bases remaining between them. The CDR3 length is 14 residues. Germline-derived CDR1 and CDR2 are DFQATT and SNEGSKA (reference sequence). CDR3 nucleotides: TGCAGTGCCATAATACCGGGGTTCGGCGGGGAGCTGTTTTTT. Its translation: CSAIIPGFGGELFF.

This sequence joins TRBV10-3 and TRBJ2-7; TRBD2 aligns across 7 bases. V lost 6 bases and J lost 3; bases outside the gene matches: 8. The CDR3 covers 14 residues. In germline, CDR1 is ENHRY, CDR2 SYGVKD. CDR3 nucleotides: TGTGCCATCAGCAACAGCGGGGCGGGCTACGAGCAGTACTTC. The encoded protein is CAISNSGAGYEQYF.

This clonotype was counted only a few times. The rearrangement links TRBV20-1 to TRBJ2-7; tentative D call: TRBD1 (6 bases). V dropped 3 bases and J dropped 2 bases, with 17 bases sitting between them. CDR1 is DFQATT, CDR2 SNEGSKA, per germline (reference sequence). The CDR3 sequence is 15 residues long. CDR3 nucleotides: TGCAGTGCTAGGTCTAAAGACCGGACAGCCTACGAGCAGTACTTC. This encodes CSARSKDRTAYEQYF.

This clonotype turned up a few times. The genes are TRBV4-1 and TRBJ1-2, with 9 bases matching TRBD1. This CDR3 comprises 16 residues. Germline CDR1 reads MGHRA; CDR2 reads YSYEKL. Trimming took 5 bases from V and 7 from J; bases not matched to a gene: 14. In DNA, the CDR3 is TGCGCCAGCAGCTTGGGACAGGGTGGGGCGAGTGGTGGCTACACCTTC. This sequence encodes CASSLGQGGASGGYTF.

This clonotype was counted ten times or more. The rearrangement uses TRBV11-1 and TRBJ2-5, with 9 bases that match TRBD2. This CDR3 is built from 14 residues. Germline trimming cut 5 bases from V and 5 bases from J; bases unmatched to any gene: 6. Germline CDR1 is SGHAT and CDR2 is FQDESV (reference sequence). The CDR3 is CASSLGLATETQYF. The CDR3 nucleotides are TGTGCCAGCAGCCTGGGACTAGCCACGGAGACCCAGTACTTC.

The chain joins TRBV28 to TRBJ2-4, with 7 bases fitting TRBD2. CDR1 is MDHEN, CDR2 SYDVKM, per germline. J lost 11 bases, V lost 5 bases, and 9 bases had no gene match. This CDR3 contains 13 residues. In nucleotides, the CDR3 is TGTGCCAGCAGTGACAGCGGGGACGGCGTTCAGTACTTC. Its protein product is CASSDSGDGVQYF.

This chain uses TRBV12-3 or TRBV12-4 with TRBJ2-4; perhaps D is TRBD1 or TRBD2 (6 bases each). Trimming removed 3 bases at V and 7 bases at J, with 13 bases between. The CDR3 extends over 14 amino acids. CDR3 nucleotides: TGTGCCAGCAGTTTGGTCGGGGGCATGAACATTCAGTACTTC. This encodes CASSLVGGMNIQYF.

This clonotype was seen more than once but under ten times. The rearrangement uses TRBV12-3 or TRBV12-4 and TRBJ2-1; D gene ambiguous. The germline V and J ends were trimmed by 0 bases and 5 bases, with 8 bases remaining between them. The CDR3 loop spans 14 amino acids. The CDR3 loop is CASSLAARNNEQFF. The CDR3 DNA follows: TGTGCCAGCAGTTTAGCGGCCAGAAACAATGAGCAGTTCTTC.

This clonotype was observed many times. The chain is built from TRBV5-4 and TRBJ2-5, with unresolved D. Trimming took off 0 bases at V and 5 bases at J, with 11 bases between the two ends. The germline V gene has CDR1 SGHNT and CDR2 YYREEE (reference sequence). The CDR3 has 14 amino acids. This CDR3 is CASSLASLRETQYF. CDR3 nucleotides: TGTGCCAGCAGCTTGGCGTCCCTCCGGGAGACCCAGTACTTC. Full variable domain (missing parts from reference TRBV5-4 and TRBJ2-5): ETGVTQSPTHLIKTRGQQVTLRCSSQSGHNTVSWYQQALGQGPQFIFQYYREEENGRGNFPPRFSGLQFPNYSSELNVNALELDDSALYLCASSLASLRETQYFGPGTRLLVL.

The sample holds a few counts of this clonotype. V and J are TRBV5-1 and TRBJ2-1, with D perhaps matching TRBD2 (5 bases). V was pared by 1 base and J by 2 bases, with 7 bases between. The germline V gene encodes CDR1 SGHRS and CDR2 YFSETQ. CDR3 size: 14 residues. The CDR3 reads CASSLQRPYNEQFF. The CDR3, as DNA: TGCGCCAGCAGCTTGCAGCGGCCCTACAATGAGCAGTTCTTC. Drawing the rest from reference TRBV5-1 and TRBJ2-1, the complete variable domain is KAGVTQTPRYLIKTRGQQVTLSCSPISGHRSVSWYQQTPGQGLQFLFEYFSETQRNKGNFPGRFSGRQFSNSRSEMNVSTLELGDSALYLCASSLQRPYNEQFFGPGTRLTVL.

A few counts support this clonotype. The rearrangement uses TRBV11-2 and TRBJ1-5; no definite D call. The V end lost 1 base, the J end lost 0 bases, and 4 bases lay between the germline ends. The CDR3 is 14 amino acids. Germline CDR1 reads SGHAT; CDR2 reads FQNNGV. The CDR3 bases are TGTGCCAGCAGCTTAGCTATTAGCAATCAGCCCCAGCATTTT. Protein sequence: CASSLAISNQPQHF. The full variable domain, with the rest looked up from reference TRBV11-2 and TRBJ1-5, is EAGVAQSPRYKIIEKRQSVAFWCNPISGHATLYWYQQILGQGPKLLIQFQNNGVVDDSQLPKDRFSAERLKGVDSTLKIQPAKLEDSAVYLCASSLAISNQPQHFGDGTRLSIL.

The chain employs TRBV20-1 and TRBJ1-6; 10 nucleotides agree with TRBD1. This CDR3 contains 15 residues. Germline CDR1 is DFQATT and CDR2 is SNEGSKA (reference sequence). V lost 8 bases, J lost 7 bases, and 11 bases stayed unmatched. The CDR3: CSYLRTGGGNSPLHF. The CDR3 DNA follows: TGCAGTTACCTCAGGACAGGGGGAGGAAATTCACCCCTCCACTTT.

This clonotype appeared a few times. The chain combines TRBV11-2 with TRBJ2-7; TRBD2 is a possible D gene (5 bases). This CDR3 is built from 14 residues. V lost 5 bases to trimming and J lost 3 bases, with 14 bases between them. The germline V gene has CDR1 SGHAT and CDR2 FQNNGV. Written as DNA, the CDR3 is TGTGCCAGCAGCACCACCTCGGGATACTACGAGCAGTACTTC. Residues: CASSTTSGYYEQYF.

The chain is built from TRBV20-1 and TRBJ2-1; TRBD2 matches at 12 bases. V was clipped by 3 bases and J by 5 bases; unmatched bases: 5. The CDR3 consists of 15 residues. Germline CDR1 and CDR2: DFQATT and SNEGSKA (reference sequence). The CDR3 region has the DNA TGCAGTGCTAGCCTCGGACTAGCGGGAAACAATGAGCAGTTCTTC. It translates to CSASLGLAGNNEQFF.